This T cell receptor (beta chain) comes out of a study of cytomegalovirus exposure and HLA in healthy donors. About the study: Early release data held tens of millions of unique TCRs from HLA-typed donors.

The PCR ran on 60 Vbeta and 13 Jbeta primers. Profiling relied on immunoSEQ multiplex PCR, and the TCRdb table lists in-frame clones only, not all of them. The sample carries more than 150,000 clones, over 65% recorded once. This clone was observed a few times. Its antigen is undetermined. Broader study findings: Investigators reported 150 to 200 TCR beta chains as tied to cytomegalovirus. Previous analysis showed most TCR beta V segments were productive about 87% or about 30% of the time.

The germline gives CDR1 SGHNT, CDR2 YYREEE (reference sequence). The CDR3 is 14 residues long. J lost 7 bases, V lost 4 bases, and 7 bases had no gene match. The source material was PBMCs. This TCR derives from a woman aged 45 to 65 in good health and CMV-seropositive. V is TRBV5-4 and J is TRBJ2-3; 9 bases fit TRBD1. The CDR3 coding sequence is TGTGCCAGCAGCCAACAGGGGGCGGGACATACGCAGTATTTT. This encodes CASSQQGAGHTQYF.